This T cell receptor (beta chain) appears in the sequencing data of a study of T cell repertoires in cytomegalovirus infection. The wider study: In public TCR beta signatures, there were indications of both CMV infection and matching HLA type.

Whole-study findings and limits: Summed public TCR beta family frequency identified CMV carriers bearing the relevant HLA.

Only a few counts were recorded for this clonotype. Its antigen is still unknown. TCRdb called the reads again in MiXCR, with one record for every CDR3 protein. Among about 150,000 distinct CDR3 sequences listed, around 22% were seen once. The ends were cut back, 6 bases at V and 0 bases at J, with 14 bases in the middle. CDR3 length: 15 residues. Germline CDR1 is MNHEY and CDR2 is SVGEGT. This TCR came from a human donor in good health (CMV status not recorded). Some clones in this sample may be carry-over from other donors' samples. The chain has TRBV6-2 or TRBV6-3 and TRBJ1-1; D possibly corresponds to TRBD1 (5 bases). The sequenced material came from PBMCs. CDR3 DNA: TGTGCCAGCAGGTCCCCCCGGGGGATGAACACTGAAGCTTTCTTT. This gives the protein CASRSPRGMNTEAFF.